This T cell receptor beta chain was observed in a study of blood T cell repertoires in COVID-19. Study overall: Collection of acute and convalescent COVID-19 samples took place in the United States, Italy and Spain. T cells, B-cell-depleted T cells, or PBMCs provided the cDNA or gDNA that served as material.

Using immunoSEQ multiplex PCR, the repertoire was profiled, and TCRdb retains in-frame clones only, with some absent. The table has 120,000 or so clones, about nine tenths seen once. V was cut by 7 bases and J by 10 bases, with 14 bases left in between. The CDR3 has 12 amino acids. Germline V gene lookup returns CDR1 SGHNT and CDR2 YYREEE (reference sequence). This TCR derives from a woman aged 70-85 years with acute or convalescent COVID-19. Sample: peripheral blood. The gene calls are TRBV5-4 and TRBJ1-4; TRBD1 is a possible D gene (5 bases). The CDR3 spells CASRGAEGKLFF. The CDR3 bases are TGTGCCAGCCGCGGGGCCGAAGGAAAACTGTTTTTT.